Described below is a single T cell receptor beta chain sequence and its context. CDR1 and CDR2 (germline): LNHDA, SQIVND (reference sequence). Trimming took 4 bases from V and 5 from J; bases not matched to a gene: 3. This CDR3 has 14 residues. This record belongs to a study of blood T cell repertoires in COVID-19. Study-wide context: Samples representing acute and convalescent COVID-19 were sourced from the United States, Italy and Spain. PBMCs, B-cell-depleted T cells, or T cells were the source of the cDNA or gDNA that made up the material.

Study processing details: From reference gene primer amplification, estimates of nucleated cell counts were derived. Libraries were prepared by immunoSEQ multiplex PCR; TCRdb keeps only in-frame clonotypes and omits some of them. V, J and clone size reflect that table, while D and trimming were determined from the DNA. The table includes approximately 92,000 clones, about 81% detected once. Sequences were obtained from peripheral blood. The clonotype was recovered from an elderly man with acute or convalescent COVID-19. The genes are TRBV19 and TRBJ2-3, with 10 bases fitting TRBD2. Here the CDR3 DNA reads TGTGCCAGTAGTAAGCGGGGGGGCATAGATACGCAGTATTTT. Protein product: CASSKRGGIDTQYF. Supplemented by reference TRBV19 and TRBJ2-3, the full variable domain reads DGGITQSPKYLFRKEGQNVTLSCEQNLNHDAMYWYRQDPGQGLRLIYYSQIVNDFQKGDIAEGYSVSREKKESFPLTVTSAQKNPTAFYLCASSKRGGIDTQYFGPGTRLTVL.